This T cell receptor (beta chain) was identified during a study of post-analysis software for immune sequencing data. Study-level background: The disease courses spanned relapsing-remitting, secondary progressive and progressive-relapsing forms of multiple sclerosis.

Study results and limitations: Comparison with controls showed significantly lower normalized Chao1 diversity in multiple sclerosis patients. Compared with controls, patients had more of about 5 TRBV segments, including TRBV5-6, TRBV5-1 and TRBV20-1. Analysis by F measure revealed that same-batch samples clustered strongly together.

There are a few counts of this clonotype. Its target is unknown. The CDR3 extends over 18 amino acids. Built from TCR beta cDNA, the libraries had unique molecular identifiers in them. cDNA molecules numbering some 500,000 came from roughly 1 to 10 million T cells. TCRdb re-called the PCR reads with MiXCR, one entry per CDR3 protein. The profile covers 400,000 to 500,000 distinct CDR3 sequences, with 35% to 45% appearing a single time and approximately 7.7% taken by the ten largest. The chain employs TRBV21-1 and TRBJ2-7; the table names TRBD1, a call not compared with the DNA. TRBV21-1 is listed as a pseudogene. The clonotype was recovered from a girl aged 2 to 9 with multiple sclerosis. Material for sequencing was blood. The CDR3 DNA follows: TGTGCCAGCAGCAAAAAAAGGCGGACAGGGGGCGCTATCTACGAGCAGTACTTC. Translated, it gives CASSKKRRTGGAIYEQYF.